One sample yielded the 32 T cell receptor beta chains listed below, sequenced in a study of T cells in localized non-small cell lung cancer. Profiling relied on immunoSEQ multiplex PCR, and the TCRdb table lists in-frame clones only, not all of them. The table lists tens of thousands of clones, roughly 89% of them singletons. The sequencing used peripheral blood, collected before any cancer treatment. Receptors originate from an older male donor with stage III squamous cell lung carcinoma.

The chain combines TRBV4-3 with TRBJ1-1, with a weak D call TRBD1 (5 bases). Germline CDR1 LGHNA, CDR2 YSLEER. Trimming shortened V by 0 bases and J by 4 bases, and 12 bases separated the two germline ends. CDR3 size: 15 residues. The CDR3 loop is CASSQDAGRSTEAFF. The DNA for the CDR3 is TGCGCCAGCAGCCAAGATGCAGGGAGGAGCACTGAAGCTTTCTTT.

J is TRBJ2-5 and V is TRBV9; 10 positions match TRBD2. In germline, CDR1 is SGDLS, CDR2 YYNGEE. The CDR3 has 15 amino acids. With 7 bases clipped from V and 5 bases from J, the junction kept 11 bases outside the gene matches. The CDR3 region has the DNA TGTGCCAGCGGGAGCGGGGGGGCATATGGGGAGACCCAGTACTTC. Its translation: CASGSGGAYGETQYF.

The rearrangement joins TRBV5-1 to TRBJ1-2, with 9 bases fitting TRBD1. Losses at the gene ends were 1 base for V and 0 bases for J; bases not matched to a gene: 1. The CDR3 totals 15 residues. Germline assignment: CDR1 SGHRS and CDR2 YFSETQ. CDR3 coding DNA: TGCGCCAGCAGCTTGTGGACAGGGGCTAACTATGGCTACACCTTC. Translating it yields CASSLWTGANYGYTF.

This rearrangement joins TRBV13 to TRBJ2-1, with 8 bases aligning to TRBD2. The CDR3 is 15 amino acids. Germline-derived CDR1 and CDR2 are PRHDT and FYEKMQ (reference sequence). V lost 5 bases, J lost 3 bases, and 6 bases stayed unmatched. This CDR3 reads CASSPGRAYYNEQFF. The CDR3 nucleotides are TGTGCCAGCAGCCCCGGGAGGGCATACTACAATGAGCAGTTCTTC.

The chain joins TRBV2 to TRBJ1-2; 9 bases are a match to TRBD1. Trimming removed 2 bases from V and 0 bases from J; junction bases left unmatched: 7. This CDR3 region has 17 residues. The germline V gene encodes CDR1 SNHLY and CDR2 FYNNEI. Written as DNA, the CDR3 is TGTGCCAGCAGTGAAACGGGACAGGGAGTCCCTAACTATGGCTACACCTTC. Translated, it gives CASSETGQGVPNYGYTF.

The table lists this clone with a count of one. This chain connects TRBV28 to TRBJ1-4, with 7 bases identical to TRBD1. This CDR3 has 14 amino acids. Germline CDR1 reads MDHEN; CDR2 reads SYDVKM. Trimming at V came to 7 bases and at J to 6 bases, leaving 8 bases not matched to a gene. The CDR3 DNA sequence: TGTGCCAGCACCTCAGGGGGGGCTTATGAAAAACTGTTTTTT. It codes for CASTSGGAYEKLFF.

This chain links TRBV27 with TRBJ2-3; tentative D call: TRBD2 (5 bases). The CDR3 runs 13 residues. V gave up 7 bases and J gave up 3 bases, with 11 bases separating them. Germline-derived CDR1 and CDR2 are MNHEY and SMNVEV (reference sequence). CDR3: CASTDFQTDTQYF. For the CDR3, the DNA is TGTGCCAGCACGGACTTCCAAACAGATACGCAGTATTTT.

The rearrangement uses TRBV19 and TRBJ1-2, with TRBD1 matching 9 bases. The CDR3 extends over 12 amino acids. J was trimmed by 8 bases and V by 5 bases; bases with no gene match: 3. CDR1 and CDR2 (germline): LNHDA, SQIVND (reference sequence). This chain's CDR3 is CASSGTGWGYTF. CDR3 nucleotides: TGTGCCAGTAGTGGGACAGGGTGGGGCTACACCTTC.

The rearrangement joins TRBV4-1 to TRBJ2-3, with 10 nucleotides matching TRBD2. The germline CDR1 and CDR2 sequences are MGHRA and YSYEKL. After removal of 2 bases from V and 4 bases from J, the junction contained 15 bases not matched to a gene. The CDR3 spans 19 residues. CDR3 residues: CASSQSDQRASGSSDTQYF. As DNA, the CDR3 is TGCGCCAGCAGCCAATCAGACCAACGGGCTAGCGGGAGCTCAGATACGCAGTATTTT.

This clone is a singleton in its sample. In DNA, the CDR3 is TGTGCCAGTAGTATTGGACGGGGCCCCTCTGAAAAACTGTTTTTT. The encoded protein is CASSIGRGPSEKLFF. The genes are TRBV19 and TRBJ1-4; weak D call: TRBD1 (5 bases). Looked up from germline, CDR1 is LNHDA and CDR2 is SQIVND (reference sequence). CDR3 length: 15 residues. Trimming removed 3 bases at V and 7 bases at J, with 15 bases between.

The rearrangement uses TRBV5-4 and TRBJ2-5; D remains ambiguous. The V end lost 1 base, the J end lost 5 bases, and 6 bases lay between the germline ends. The CDR3 is 12 amino acids. Germline CDR1 reads SGHNT; CDR2 reads YYREEE (reference sequence). The chain's CDR3 is CASSLRRETQYF. The CDR3 DNA sequence: TGTGCCAGCAGCTTGCGACGTGAGACCCAGTACTTC.

The J gene is TRBJ1-5, the V gene TRBV2, with a possible D match to TRBD1 (6 bases). Between the trimmed V and J ends, which lost 7 bases and 6 bases, there was a span of 19 bases. Germline loops: CDR1 SNHLY, CDR2 FYNNEI. CDR3 length equals 15 residues. The CDR3 sequence: CASTGRDNIVQPQHF. CDR3 nucleotides: TGTGCCAGCACCGGACGGGACAACATAGTTCAGCCCCAGCATTTT.

This clone appeared once. The chain combines TRBV5-1 with TRBJ2-2; D is uncertain. The V end lost 3 bases, the J end lost 2 bases, and 5 bases lay between the germline ends. This CDR3 has 13 amino acids. CDR1 and CDR2 (germline): SGHRS, YFSETQ. CDR3: CASSYSNTGELFF. The CDR3 DNA reads TGCGCCAGCAGCTACAGCAACACCGGGGAGCTGTTTTTT.

The chain is built from TRBV4-1 and TRBJ2-3, with 8 bases matching TRBD2. In germline, CDR1 is MGHRA, CDR2 YSYEKL. CDR3 length: 15 amino acids. J gave up 3 bases and V 0 bases, and 2 bases lay outside the gene matches. The chain's CDR3 is CASSQDGGGTDTQYF. In DNA, the CDR3 is TGCGCCAGCAGCCAAGACGGGGGGGGTACAGATACGCAGTATTTT.

The J gene is TRBJ2-1, the V gene TRBV5-1; 7 bases fit TRBD2. CDR1 and CDR2 from the germline V gene are SGHRS and YFSETQ. This CDR3 region has 12 residues. V lost 7 bases, J lost 4 bases, and 2 bases stayed unmatched. The CDR3: CASGTTYNEQFF. The CDR3 DNA sequence: TGCGCCAGCGGGACTACTTACAATGAGCAGTTCTTC.

The V gene is TRBV7-8, the J gene TRBJ2-7; D not resolved. Germline V CDR1 and CDR2: SGHVS, FQNEAQ. Trimming removed 0 bases at V and 0 bases at J, with 6 bases between. The CDR3 loop spans 14 amino acids. The CDR3 sequence is CASSLALSSYEQYF. As DNA, the CDR3 is TGTGCCAGCAGCTTAGCCCTCAGCTCCTACGAGCAGTACTTC. The complete variable domain, with remaining parts taken from reference TRBV7-8 and TRBJ2-7, reads GAGVSQSPRYKVAKRGQDVALRCDPISGHVSLFWYQQALGQGPEFLTYFQNEAQLDKSGLPSDRFFAERPEGSVSTLKIQRTQQEDSAVYLCASSLALSSYEQYFGPGTRLTVT.

This sequence joins TRBV7-6 and TRBJ1-5; unclear D gene. This CDR3 has 12 amino acids. Germline loops: CDR1 SGHVS, CDR2 FNYEAQ. V lost 3 bases to trimming and J lost 7 bases, with 7 bases between them. The CDR3 spells CASSFQGQPQHF. The CDR3 DNA reads as TGTGCCAGCAGCTTCCAAGGACAGCCCCAGCATTTT.

The chain combines TRBV7-3 with TRBJ2-2; TRBD1 agrees at 7 bases. The CDR3 contains 13 residues. Germline V gene sequence: CDR1 SGHTA, CDR2 FQGTGA. V was clipped by 3 bases and J by 8 bases; unmatched bases: 3. CDR3 in DNA: TGTGCCAGCAGCTTTGACAGGGTAGGGGAGCTGTTTTTT. It encodes CASSFDRVGELFF.

The chain recombines TRBV27 with TRBJ2-3; D is unclear. CDR3 length: 15 amino acids. The germline V and J ends were trimmed by 2 bases and 0 bases, with 9 bases remaining between them. Germline V gene lookup returns CDR1 MNHEY and CDR2 SMNVEV (reference sequence). CDR3 nucleotides: TGTGCCAGCAGTTTAGGGCCAACTAGCACAGATACGCAGTATTTT. This codes for CASSLGPTSTDTQYF.

The V call is TRBV2, the J call TRBJ2-7, with D possibly being TRBD2 (5 bases). This CDR3 is built from 12 residues. CDR1 is SNHLY, CDR2 FYNNEI, per germline. V lost 6 bases and J 3 bases, leaving 9 bases between the germline ends. DNA of the CDR3: TGTGCCAGCAGGGACTTCTTCTACGAGCAGTACTTC. It translates to CASRDFFYEQYF.

This clone came up once. The chain employs TRBV28 and TRBJ2-7; the D gene could be TRBD1 or TRBD2 (5 bases each). Between the trimmed V and J ends, which lost 6 bases and 2 bases, there was a span of 8 bases. The CDR3 consists of 12 residues. Germline CDR1 MDHEN, CDR2 SYDVKM. The CDR3 sequence is CASSQGAYEQYF. The CDR3 nucleotides read TGTGCCAGCAGCCAGGGAGCCTACGAGCAGTACTTC.

About this clone itself: A much larger clone differs from this one at a single base, so this may be a read error. The genes are TRBV19 and TRBJ2-4; 7 bases map to TRBD1. The trim removed 5 bases at V and 1 base at J, leaving 14 bases unmatched. The CDR3 runs to 18 residues. CDR1 and CDR2 (germline): LNHDA, SQIVND (reference sequence). CDR3 nucleotides: TGTGCCAGTAGTCTCCGGGGCAGGGGGAGAGCGGCCAAAAACATTCAGTACTTC. Amino acid sequence: CASSLRGRGRAAKNIQYF.

V gene TRBV7-2 combines with J gene TRBJ2-7, with 9 bases fitting TRBD2. V gave up 2 bases and J gave up 6 bases; unmatched junction bases: 5. Germline CDR1 SGHTA, CDR2 FQGNSA. The CDR3 runs to 14 residues. The CDR3 protein is CASSLRPSGIEQYF. The CDR3 DNA reads TGTGCCAGCAGCTTACGCCCTAGCGGGATCGAGCAGTACTTC.

The CDR3 is CASNRGEGYNSPLHF. The DNA for the CDR3 is TGCGCCAGCAACAGGGGCGAAGGTTATAATTCACCCCTCCACTTT. The genes are TRBV5-1 and TRBJ1-6; 7 bases are a match to TRBD1. This CDR3 spans 15 amino acids. The J segment lost 4 bases and the V segment lost 6 bases, leaving 7 bases of the junction unmatched. CDR1 SGHRS and CDR2 YFSETQ come from the germline V gene. The whole variable domain, remainder taken from reference TRBV5-1 and TRBJ1-6, is KAGVTQTPRYLIKTRGQQVTLSCSPISGHRSVSWYQQTPGQGLQFLFEYFSETQRNKGNFPGRFSGRQFSNSRSEMNVSTLELGDSALYLCASNRGEGYNSPLHFGNGTRLTVT.

The chain uses TRBV30 and TRBJ2-3; 7 positions agree with TRBD2. The length of the CDR3 is 14 residues. Germline V lookup: CDR1 GTSNPN, CDR2 SVGIG (reference sequence). The V gene end was trimmed by 3 bases and the J gene end by 8 bases; junction bases not matched to a gene: 11. CDR3 residues: CAWRRVSTSTTQYF. CDR3 DNA: TGTGCCTGGAGGAGGGTCTCGACTAGCACTACGCAGTATTTT.

Here the CDR3 reads CASSPGSGNTIYF. The CDR3 DNA sequence: TGTGCCAGCAGCCCCGGGAGTGGAAACACCATATATTTT. The rearrangement links TRBV7-3 to TRBJ1-3; D uncertain. Germline V lookup: CDR1 SGHTA, CDR2 FQGTGA. The CDR3 totals 13 residues. V dropped 5 bases and J dropped 3 bases, with 8 bases sitting between them.

V is TRBV11-3 and J is TRBJ2-3, with unresolved D. There are 14 residues in the CDR3. Germline V gene data show CDR1 as SGHNT and CDR2 as YENEEA. V was shortened by 2 bases and J by 4 bases, with 10 bases between the two germline ends. This CDR3 is CASSLRSEADTQYF. In DNA, the CDR3 is TGTGCCAGCAGCTTAAGGAGCGAAGCAGATACGCAGTATTTT.

This chain links TRBV6-1 with TRBJ1-1, with 8 nucleotides matching TRBD1. The junction had 5 bases not matched to a gene; V was cut back by 6 bases and J by 5 bases. This CDR3 region has 13 residues. Per the germline V gene, CDR1 is MNHNS and CDR2 is SASEGT. This chain's CDR3 is CASRDRAVTEAFF. As DNA, the CDR3 is TGTGCCAGCAGGGACAGGGCGGTTACTGAAGCTTTCTTT.

This chain connects TRBV7-2 to TRBJ2-3; possibly TRBD2 for D (5 bases). Germline-derived CDR1 and CDR2 are SGHTA and FQGNSA. V lost 3 bases, J lost 9 bases, and 22 bases lay in between. This CDR3 contains 16 residues. The CDR3 is CASSFSQERHRGTQYF. The CDR3 nucleotides read TGTGCCAGCAGCTTTAGTCAAGAACGCCACCGAGGGACGCAGTATTTT.

J is TRBJ2-3 and V is TRBV15; TRBD1 matches 7 bases. The CDR3 loop spans 19 amino acids. Germline V gene lookup returns CDR1 LNHNV and CDR2 YYDKDF (reference sequence). V trimming: 5 bases; J trimming: 2 bases; junction bases outside the gene matches: 19. CDR3 sequence (DNA): TGTGCCACCAGCTCAACCAGAGCTGGGAAGACAGGGCCCACAGATACGCAGTATTTT. It translates to CATSSTRAGKTGPTDTQYF.

The V call is TRBV19, the J call TRBJ2-1; 9 nucleotides line up with TRBD2. This CDR3 has 15 amino acids. The V segment lost 1 base and the J segment 6 bases; nucleotides outside the gene matches: 4. CDR1 is LNHDA, CDR2 SQIVND, per germline (reference sequence). CDR3 sequence (DNA): TGTGCCAGTAGTATAGGCGGGGGGGCTCGCAATGAGCAGTTCTTC. Translation gives CASSIGGGARNEQFF.

The chain uses TRBV6-5 and TRBJ2-1; D is ambiguous. Germline loops: CDR1 MNHEY, CDR2 SVGAGI. The germline V and J ends were trimmed by 5 bases and 4 bases, with 6 bases remaining between them. This CDR3 contains 12 residues. CDR3 amino acids: CASSRRYNEQFF. The CDR3 coding sequence is TGTGCCAGCAGTCGAAGGTACAATGAGCAGTTCTTC.